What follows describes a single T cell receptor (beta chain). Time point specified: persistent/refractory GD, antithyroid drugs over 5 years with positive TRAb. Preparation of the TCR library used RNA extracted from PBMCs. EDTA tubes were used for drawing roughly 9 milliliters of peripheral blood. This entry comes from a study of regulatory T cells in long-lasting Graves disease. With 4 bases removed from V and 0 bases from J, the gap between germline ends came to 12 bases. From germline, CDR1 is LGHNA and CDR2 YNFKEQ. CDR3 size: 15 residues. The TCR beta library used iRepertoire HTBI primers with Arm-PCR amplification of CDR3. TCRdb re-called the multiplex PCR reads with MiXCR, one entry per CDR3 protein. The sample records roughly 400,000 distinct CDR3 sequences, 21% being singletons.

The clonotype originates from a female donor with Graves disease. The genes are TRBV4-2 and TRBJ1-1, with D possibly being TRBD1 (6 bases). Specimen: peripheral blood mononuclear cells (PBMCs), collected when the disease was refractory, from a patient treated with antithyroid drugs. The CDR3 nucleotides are TGTGCCAGCAGCCTTACGCGGGGGCTGAACACTGAAGCTTTCTTT. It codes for CASSLTRGLNTEAFF.